Following are 5 T cell receptor beta chains from one sample sequenced in a study of CD8 T cells in Susac syndrome. Random hexamers were used to reverse transcribe 0.5 to 1 ug of RNA. TCRdb analysed the immunoSEQ multiplex PCR reads with MiXCR anew, one entry per CDR3 protein. The sample lists under 150,000 distinct CDR3 sequences; 85% to 95% were seen once. The source material was CD8+ T cells from PBMCs. These receptors were obtained from a human donor in good health.

The V and J genes are TRBV29-1 and TRBJ2-3; a weak D match, TRBD2 (5 bases). This CDR3 comprises 12 residues. V shed 4 bases and J shed 5 bases, with 10 bases lying between them. CDR1 is SQVTM, CDR2 ANQGSEA, per germline. The CDR3 DNA reads TGCAGCGTTGTGCGCGAGGGAGATACGCAGTATTTT. It codes for CSVVREGDTQYF.

The chain recombines TRBV9 with TRBJ2-5; D may be TRBD1 (5 bases). The CDR3 spans 15 residues. The germline V and J ends were trimmed by 1 base and 1 base, with 11 bases remaining between them. Germline values: CDR1 SGDLS, CDR2 YYNGEE. In DNA, the CDR3 is TGTGCCAGCAGCGTAAGGGGCGCCCTCCAAGAGACCCAGTACTTC. This sequence encodes CASSVRGALQETQYF.

This sequence joins TRBV29-1 and TRBJ2-1; 8 bases are a match to TRBD2. The V gene's germline CDR1 is SQVTM and CDR2 ANQGSEA. The CDR3 is 15 amino acids. V was clipped by 5 bases and J by 4 bases; unmatched bases: 10. CDR3 bases: TGCAGCGTTCTTCCAGCCCCGGGAGGGTACAATGAGCAGTTCTTC. Its translation: CSVLPAPGGYNEQFF.

V usage is TRBV3-1 and J usage is TRBJ2-3; TRBD2 aligns across 7 bases. CDR1 LGHDT and CDR2 YNNKEL come from the germline V gene (reference sequence). This CDR3 has 14 residues. J gave up 4 bases and V 5 bases, and 6 bases lay outside the gene matches. CDR3 protein: CASSETSLPDTQYF. CDR3 in DNA: TGTGCCAGCAGCGAGACTAGCTTGCCAGATACGCAGTATTTT.

The chain is built from TRBV7-8 and TRBJ2-7, with a weak D call TRBD2 (5 bases). The germline gives CDR1 SGHVS, CDR2 FQNEAQ. V lost 1 base and J 2 bases, leaving 12 bases between the germline ends. The CDR3 consists of 15 residues. CDR3 region: CASSLESGPTYEQYF. In DNA, the CDR3 is TGTGCCAGCAGCTTAGAAAGCGGTCCGACCTACGAGCAGTACTTC.